These T cell receptor beta chains were read from a single sample in a study of early T cells in non-severe SARS-CoV-2 infection. MiXCR, applied by TCRdb to the 5' RACE reads, yields one record per CDR3 protein. Seen here are approximately 20,000 distinct CDR3 sequences, around 4.2% observed once, and the top ten hold 7.5% to 10%. Sequencing was carried out using whole blood. The receptors were sampled from an adult who was a healthcare worker with PCR-confirmed SARS-CoV-2 infection or an uninfected control (not recorded which). CDR3s include the opening cysteine and the closing phenylalanine or tryptophan. A D gene is named only where the DNA matches it firmly. Clone size is given for some rows only: seen once, a few or many times, or a class if the clone is expanded.

TRBV10-3,-,14,TRBJ2-6,many,CATQGNSGANVLTF,TGTGCCACCCAGGGGAACTCTGGGGCCAACGTCCTGACTTTC
TRBV28,-,14,TRBJ2-5,few,CASSQGGVQETQYF,TGTGCCAGCAGTCAGGGGGGGGTACAAGAGACCCAGTACTTC
TRBV29-1,-,16,TRBJ2-1,-,CSVGGLRGTSIDEQFF,TGCAGCGTTGGCGGCCTGCGGGGGACAAGTATAGATGAGCAGTTCTTC
TRBV20-1,-,14,TRBJ2-7,many,CSAVRGSSSYEQYF,TGCAGTGCCGTCCGGGGGTCAAGCTCCTACGAGCAGTACTTC
TRBV9,-,15,TRBJ2-5,medium-sized,CASSVFSTLGETQYF,TGTGCCAGCAGCGTCTTTTCGACGCTCGGCGAGACCCAGTACTTC
TRBV7-9,-,12,TRBJ1-2,-,CASSSAVGGYTF,TGTGCCAGCAGCAGCGCGGTAGGCGGCTACACCTTC
TRBV29-1,-,14,TRBJ1-1,medium-sized,CSVARRDGNTEAFF,TGCAGCGTTGCTCGTCGGGACGGTAACACTGAAGCTTTCTTT
TRBV3-1,-,15,TRBJ2-3,many,CASSLSTEGGYTQYF,TGTGCCAGCAGCCTGAGTACGGAGGGGGGTTATACGCAGTATTTT
TRBV7-2,-,18,TRBJ1-1,many,CASSFPLRGRQMNTEAFF,TGTGCCAGCAGCTTTCCCCTTCGCGGCCGACAGATGAACACTGAAGCTTTCTTT
TRBV27,TRBD1,18,TRBJ2-3,many,CASSRDRGVFGRTDTQYF,TGTGCCAGCAGCCGGGACAGGGGCGTCTTTGGAAGGACAGATACGCAGTATTTT
TRBV24-1,-,12,TRBJ1-1,many,CATSDSDTEAFF,TGTGCCACCAGTGATTCGGACACTGAAGCTTTCTTT
TRBV7-9,-,12,TRBJ2-7,many,CASSRPPHEQYF,TGTGCCAGCAGCCGCCCCCCCCACGAGCAGTACTTC
TRBV4-3,-,17,TRBJ2-6,many,CASSQSRGLTGANVLTF,TGCGCCAGCAGCCAGTCCCGGGGGCTGACTGGGGCCAACGTCCTGACTTTC
TRBV6-1,-,14,TRBJ2-7,many,CALWAREGSYEQYF,TGTGCCCTTTGGGCGAGGGAAGGTTCCTACGAGCAGTACTTC
TRBV18,TRBD1,15,TRBJ2-1,few,CASSLRQGEYNEQFF,TGTGCCAGCTCACTGCGACAGGGGGAGTACAATGAGCAGTTCTTC
TRBV4-3,TRBD1,18,TRBJ2-3,-,CASSQSPPQGQGADTQYF,TGCGCCAGCAGCCAAAGTCCTCCACAGGGACAGGGCGCAGATACGCAGTATTTT
TRBV20-1,-,13,TRBJ2-7,few,CSARDPVSYEQYF,TGCAGTGCTAGAGATCCGGTCTCCTACGAGCAGTACTTC
TRBV5-1,-,16,TRBJ2-6,many,CASSSLSPSGANVLTF,TGCGCCAGCAGCAGTTTATCCCCCTCTGGGGCCAACGTCCTGACTTTC
TRBV3-1,-,17,TRBJ2-1,many,CASRGALGRRSYNEQFF,TGTGCCAGCAGGGGAGCTCTGGGGCGACGCTCCTACAATGAGCAGTTCTTC
TRBV5-4,-,15,TRBJ2-3,few,CASSLMASGTDTQYF,TGTGCCAGCAGCTTGATGGCTAGCGGCACAGATACGCAGTATTTT
TRBV7-8,-,14,TRBJ2-1,many,CASSLVLAAFEQFF,TGTGCCAGCAGCTTAGTCCTCGCGGCATTTGAGCAGTTCTTC
TRBV20-1,TRBD2,12,TRBJ2-1,few,CSALAGRAEQFF,TGCAGTGCTCTTGCCGGGAGGGCTGAGCAGTTCTTC
TRBV14,TRBD1,13,TRBJ1-6,-,CASSHPGQSPLHF,TGTGCCAGCAGCCACCCGGGACAGTCACCCCTCCACTTT
TRBV12-5,TRBD1,16,TRBJ2-5,many,CASGLGAPGGGETQYF,TGTGCTAGTGGTTTGGGGGCCCCAGGGGGTGGAGAGACCCAGTACTTC
TRBV12-3/TRBV12-4,TRBD1,14,TRBJ2-1,many,CASSLRDRAGSKFF,TGTGCCAGCAGTTTACGGGACAGGGCTGGGAGTAAGTTCTTC
TRBV6-1,TRBD1,17,TRBJ1-2,medium-sized,CASSGPGQGLFGYGYTF,TGTGCCAGCAGTGGTCCGGGACAGGGGCTTTTTGGGTATGGCTACACCTTC
TRBV9,-,13,TRBJ1-5,-,CASSQSSNQPQHF,TGTGCCAGCAGCCAGAGTAGCAATCAGCCCCAGCATTTT
TRBV5-1,-,13,TRBJ1-2,many,CASSLQGTRGYTF,TGCGCCAGCAGCTTGCAGGGTACCCGTGGCTACACCTTC
TRBV7-2,-,13,TRBJ2-5,many,CASSFGLGETQYF,TGTGCCAGCAGCTTTGGTTTAGGAGAGACCCAGTACTTC
TRBV18,-,15,TRBJ1-1,few,CASSYSGRVNTEAFF,TGTGCCAGCTCATATAGTGGCAGGGTTAACACTGAAGCTTTCTTT
TRBV12-2,-,16,TRBJ2-7,many,CASRLADRDRDYEQYF,TGTGCAAGTCGCTTAGCGGATAGGGACAGGGACTACGAGCAGTACTTC
TRBV6-2/TRBV6-3,-,13,TRBJ2-7,medium-sized,CASRPRADYEQYF,TGTGCCAGCAGGCCCCGGGCTGATTACGAGCAGTACTTC
TRBV9,TRBD2,15,TRBJ2-5,-,CASSVSTSAQETQYF,TGTGCCAGCAGCGTATCCACTAGCGCACAAGAGACCCAGTACTTC
TRBV29-1,-,13,TRBJ2-4,few,CSVGLGDGNIQYF,TGCAGCGTTGGGTTAGGGGATGGCAACATTCAGTACTTC
TRBV20-1,TRBD2,13,TRBJ2-7,many,CSVPLAGSYEQYF,TGCAGTGTCCCACTAGCGGGCTCCTACGAGCAGTACTTC
TRBV29-1,TRBD1,15,TRBJ2-1,-,CSVEGTGGYDNEQFF,TGCAGCGTTGAAGGGACAGGGGGCTACGACAATGAGCAGTTCTTC
TRBV30,TRBD1,14,TRBJ1-5,many,CAWSGDRVDQPQHF,TGTGCCTGGAGTGGGGACAGGGTCGATCAGCCCCAGCATTTT
TRBV20-1,TRBD1,16,TRBJ1-4,many,CSARDLGGQFNEKLFF,TGCAGTGCTAGAGACCTGGGGGGACAGTTTAATGAAAAACTGTTTTTT
TRBV6-6,TRBD1,16,TRBJ1-1,medium-sized,CASMARTGAIRPEAFF,TGTGCCAGCATGGCCCGGACAGGGGCGATTAGGCCTGAAGCTTTCTTT
TRBV10-3,-,14,TRBJ2-3,few,CAISVGEGFDTQYF,TGTGCCATCAGTGTCGGAGAAGGGTTTGATACGCAGTATTTT
TRBV10-3,-,12,TRBJ2-3,-,CAISEYTDTQYF,TGTGCCATCAGTGAGTACACAGATACGCAGTATTTT
TRBV4-3,-,18,TRBJ2-7,many,CASSQEQGGQPASYEQYF,TGCGCCAGCAGCCAAGAACAAGGGGGGCAGCCAGCCTCCTACGAGCAGTACTTC
TRBV20-1,-,16,TRBJ1-2,medium-sized,CSARDAGRPAGYGYTF,TGCAGTGCTAGAGATGCAGGACGGCCCGCTGGCTATGGCTACACCTTC
TRBV5-4,-,15,TRBJ1-1,-,CASSLAGNMNTEAFF,TGTGCCAGCAGCTTGGCTGGGAACATGAACACTGAAGCTTTCTTT
TRBV7-9,-,15,TRBJ2-3,medium-sized,CASSSSTGNTDTQYF,TGTGCCAGCAGCTCGTCCACAGGGAACACAGATACGCAGTATTTT
TRBV12-3/TRBV12-4,-,16,TRBJ2-3,many,CASSLPEQHRADTQYF,TGTGCCAGCAGTTTGCCCGAGCAGCATCGGGCAGATACGCAGTATTTT
TRBV7-2,-,14,TRBJ1-1,many,CASSPTLQGYEAFF,TGTGCCAGCAGCCCTACGTTGCAGGGGTATGAAGCTTTCTTT
TRBV5-1,TRBD2,15,TRBJ2-5,-,CASSFSGGYQETQYF,TGCGCCAGCAGCTTTAGCGGGGGTTACCAAGAGACCCAGTACTTC
TRBV12-3/TRBV12-4,TRBD2,20,TRBJ2-4,few,CASSLGSGTSGGWSKNIQYF,TGTGCCAGCAGTTTGGGATCCGGGACTAGCGGGGGCTGGTCCAAAAACATTCAGTACTTC
TRBV19,TRBD1,16,TRBJ2-2,many,CASRMGDRVRAGELFF,TGTGCCAGTAGGATGGGAGACAGGGTACGGGCCGGGGAGCTGTTTTTT
TRBV18,-,15,TRBJ1-1,many,CASSSPTDLNTEAFF,TGTGCCAGCTCATCCCCGACAGATTTGAACACTGAAGCTTTCTTT
TRBV6-2/TRBV6-3,-,14,TRBJ2-1,many,CASSGQGAYNEQFF,TGTGCCAGCAGTGGCCAGGGAGCCTACAATGAGCAGTTCTTC
TRBV7-2,-,14,TRBJ2-5,many,CASSLTPYQETQYF,TGTGCCAGCAGCCTTACCCCGTACCAAGAGACCCAGTACTTC
TRBV7-9,-,15,TRBJ2-7,many,CASSTAGRSSYEQYF,TGTGCCAGCAGTACGGCGGGTAGAAGTTCCTACGAGCAGTACTTC
TRBV4-3,TRBD1,15,TRBJ2-7,few,CASSQERDRIYEQYF,TGCGCCAGCAGCCAAGAACGGGACAGGATCTACGAGCAGTACTTC
TRBV5-1,TRBD1,18,TRBJ1-1,few,CASSLVKGQGNGNTEAFF,TGCGCCAGCAGCTTGGTAAAGGGACAGGGTAACGGAAACACTGAAGCTTTCTTT
TRBV20-1,TRBD1,18,TRBJ1-5,many,CSARGLRQGAGSNQPQHF,TGCAGTGCTAGGGGCCTCCGACAGGGGGCAGGAAGCAATCAGCCCCAGCATTTT
TRBV7-6,TRBD2,15,TRBJ2-1,many,CASSLNSGGADEQFF,TGTGCCAGCAGCTTAAATAGCGGGGGGGCCGACGAGCAGTTCTTC
TRBV28,-,12,TRBJ2-2,-,CASSIFAGELFF,TGTGCCAGCAGTATTTTCGCCGGGGAGCTGTTTTTT
TRBV3-1,-,12,TRBJ2-7,many,CASSQEKGAEYF,TGTGCCAGCAGCCAAGAGAAAGGGGCCGAGTACTTC